These 11 T cell receptor beta chains share one sample of origin, sequenced in a study of CD8 T cells in ankylosing spondylitis. TCRdb redid the calling of the 5' RACE reads with MiXCR, one entry per CDR3 protein. The table records 17,000 or so distinct CDR3 sequences, roughly 8.2% of them present only once. Sequences were obtained from blood. These receptors originate from a male donor with ankylosing spondylitis or in good health (not recorded which).

This clonotype was seen repeatedly, ten times or more. V gene TRBV27 combines with J gene TRBJ2-7; 7 bases map to TRBD1. The CDR3 extends over 15 amino acids. V trimming: 6 bases; J trimming: 2 bases; junction bases outside the gene matches: 10. The germline CDR1 and CDR2 sequences are MNHEY and SMNVEV (reference sequence). CDR3 nucleotide sequence: TGTGCCAGCAGCGCGAGTCGGGACAGAGCCTACGAGCAGTACTTC. Translated: CASSASRDRAYEQYF.

This clonotype appeared many times. The rearrangement joins TRBV29-1 to TRBJ1-1, with 7 positions matching TRBD1. The CDR3 extends over 13 amino acids. J gave up 4 bases and V 8 bases, and 10 bases lay outside the gene matches. The germline V gene encodes CDR1 SQVTM and CDR2 ANQGSEA. In DNA, the CDR3 is TGCAGCCTCTCACAGGGGATCGGCACTGAAGCTTTCTTT. The encoded protein is CSLSQGIGTEAFF.

The chain carries TRBV11-1 and TRBJ1-2; 11 bases are shared with TRBD1. This CDR3 is built from 13 residues. Germline values: CDR1 SGHAT, CDR2 FQDESV (reference sequence). The J segment lost 8 bases and the V segment lost 5 bases, leaving 4 bases of the junction unmatched. CDR3 sequence: CASSRTGGAGYTF. The CDR3 bases are TGTGCCAGCAGCCGGACAGGGGGCGCAGGCTACACCTTC.

This clonotype has only a few counts. The rearrangement links TRBV7-2 to TRBJ2-3, with TRBD1 matching over 9 bases. The junction had 3 bases not matched to a gene; V was cut back by 4 bases and J by 4 bases. CDR3 length equals 14 residues. In germline, CDR1 is SGHTA, CDR2 FQGNSA. CDR3: CASSSGQGSDTQYF. In DNA form, the CDR3 reads TGTGCCAGCAGCTCCGGACAGGGGTCAGATACGCAGTATTTT.

This clonotype was picked up a small number of times. The CDR3 protein is CASSLRTAGNTGELFF. CDR3 bases: TGCGCCAGCAGCTTAAGGACAGCCGGGAACACCGGGGAGCTGTTTTTT. V is TRBV5-1 and J is TRBJ2-2; a weak D match, TRBD1 (6 bases). CDR3 length equals 16 residues. V was pared by 2 bases and J by 1 base, with 12 bases between. Germline CDR1 SGHRS, CDR2 YFSETQ. The full variable domain, completed using reference TRBV5-1 and TRBJ2-2, is KAGVTQTPRYLIKTRGQQVTLSCSPISGHRSVSWYQQTPGQGLQFLFEYFSETQRNKGNFPGRFSGRQFSNSRSEMNVSTLELGDSALYLCASSLRTAGNTGELFFGEGSRLTVL.

V is TRBV6-2 or TRBV6-3 and J is TRBJ2-5; no clear D. Germline CDR1 MNHEY, CDR2 SVGEGT. Between the trimmed V and J ends, which lost 10 bases and 4 bases, there was a span of 19 bases. This CDR3 has 14 residues. CDR3 nucleotide sequence: TGTGCCATCTGGAGCTTTGGCGCACGAGAGACCCAGTACTTC. Translating gives CAIWSFGARETQYF.

This clonotype was seen repeatedly, ten times or more. V gene TRBV7-6 combines with J gene TRBJ2-2; D may correspond to TRBD1 or TRBD2 (6 bases each). The germline CDR1 and CDR2 sequences are SGHVS and FNYEAQ. Trimming left V 5 bases short and J 4 bases short, with 11 bases between. CDR3 length: 14 amino acids. The CDR3 sequence is CASSARGATGELFF. DNA for the CDR3: TGTGCCAGCAGCGCGAGGGGGGCCACCGGGGAGCTGTTTTTT.

This clonotype appeared many times. The chain recombines TRBV7-8 with TRBJ2-7; the match to TRBD1 covers 7 bases. The CDR3 extends over 14 amino acids. J lost 0 bases, V lost 5 bases, and 4 bases had no gene match. Germline CDR1 is SGHVS and CDR2 is FQNEAQ. The CDR3, as DNA: TGTGCCAGCAGCACCCGGGACAGCTCCTACGAGCAGTACGTC. This sequence encodes CASSTRDSSYEQYV.

The chain combines TRBV20-1 with TRBJ2-1; D possibly corresponds to TRBD1 (6 bases). There are 15 residues in the CDR3. V was trimmed by 4 bases and J by 7 bases, leaving 20 bases between them. Germline assignment: CDR1 DFQATT and CDR2 SNEGSKA (reference sequence). The CDR3, as DNA: TGCAGTGCTATACCGGGGACAAGGGTCCTAAATGAGCAGTTCTTC. It is translated as CSAIPGTRVLNEQFF.

This clonotype was seen only a few times. V and J are TRBV20-1 and TRBJ1-5, with D perhaps matching TRBD1 (6 bases). V lost 0 bases, J lost 0 bases, and 12 bases lay in between. Germline CDR1 DFQATT, CDR2 SNEGSKA (reference sequence). The CDR3 consists of 16 residues. CDR3 DNA: TGCAGTGCTAGAGATTTGGGGGGCACTAGCAATCAGCCCCAGCATTTT. It encodes CSARDLGGTSNQPQHF.

In its sample, this clonotype was seen a few times. The chain recombines TRBV4-3 with TRBJ1-4; no reliable D call. CDR1 LGHNA and CDR2 YSLEER come from the germline V gene. The CDR3 spans 16 residues. V lost 0 bases and J lost 3, with 11 bases in between. Here the CDR3 reads CASSQEVGQPNEKLFF. CDR3 DNA sequence: TGCGCCAGCAGCCAAGAAGTTGGGCAGCCTAATGAAAAACTGTTTTTT.